This T cell receptor (beta chain) is from a study of blood T cell repertoires in COVID-19. Study details: Nucleic acid was either cDNA or gDNA, and it came from T cells, B-cell-depleted T cells, or PBMCs.

This CDR3 has 16 amino acids. The germline V and J ends were trimmed by 5 bases and 3 bases, with 20 bases remaining between them. Germline CDR1 reads LNHDA; CDR2 reads SQIVND (reference sequence). Per the study methods: Reference gene primer amplification in the assay estimated nucleated cell counts. Assay used: immunoSEQ multiplex PCR; TCRdb lists only in-frame clones, some missing. V, J and clone size are those of that table, while D and trimming were read from the DNA. This table has more than 200,000 clones, over 80% appearing once. This TCR was sampled from a man aged 40-49 years with acute or convalescent COVID-19. The sample consisted of peripheral blood. J is TRBJ2-7 and V is TRBV19, with D possibly matching TRBD2 (6 bases). The CDR3 nucleotides read TGTGCCAGTAGTGGGCGGTGGGTAGCGGCACTCTACGAGCAGTACTTC. The encoded protein is CASSGRWVAALYEQYF.